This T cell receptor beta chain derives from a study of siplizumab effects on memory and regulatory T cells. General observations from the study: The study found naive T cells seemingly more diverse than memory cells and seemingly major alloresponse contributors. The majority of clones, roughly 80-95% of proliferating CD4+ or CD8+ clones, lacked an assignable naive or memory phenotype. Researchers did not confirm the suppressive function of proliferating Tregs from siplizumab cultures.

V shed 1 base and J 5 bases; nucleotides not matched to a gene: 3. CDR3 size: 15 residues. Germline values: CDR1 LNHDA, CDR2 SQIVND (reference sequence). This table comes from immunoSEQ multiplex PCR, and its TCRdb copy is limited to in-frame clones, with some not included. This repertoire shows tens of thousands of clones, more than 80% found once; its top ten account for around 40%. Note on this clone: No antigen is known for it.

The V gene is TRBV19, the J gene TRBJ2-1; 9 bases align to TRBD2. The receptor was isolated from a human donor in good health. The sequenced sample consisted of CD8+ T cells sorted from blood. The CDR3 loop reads CASSIVAGGDNEQFF. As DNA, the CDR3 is TGTGCCAGTAGTATAGTGGCGGGAGGGGACAATGAGCAGTTCTTC.